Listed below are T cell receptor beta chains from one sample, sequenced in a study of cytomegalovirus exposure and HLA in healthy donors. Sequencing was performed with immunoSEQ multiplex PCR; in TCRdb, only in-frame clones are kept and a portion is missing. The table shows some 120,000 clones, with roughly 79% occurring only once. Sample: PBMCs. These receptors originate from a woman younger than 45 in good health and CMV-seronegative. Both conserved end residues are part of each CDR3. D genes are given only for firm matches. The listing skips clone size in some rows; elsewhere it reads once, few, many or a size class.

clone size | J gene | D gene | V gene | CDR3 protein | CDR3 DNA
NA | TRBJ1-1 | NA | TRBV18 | CASSPSSAENTEAFF | TGTGCCAGCTCACCAAGTTCCGCGGAGAACACTGAAGCTTTCTTT
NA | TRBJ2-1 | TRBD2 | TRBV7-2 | CASSPLTSRRFSYNEQFF | TGTGCCAGCAGCCCCCTGACTAGCCGAAGGTTCTCCTACAATGAGCAGTTCTTC
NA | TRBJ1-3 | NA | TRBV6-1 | CASSWGQSGNTIYF | TGTGCCAGCAGTTGGGGGCAATCTGGAAACACCATATATTTT
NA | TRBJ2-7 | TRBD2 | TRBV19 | CASSAGLVYEQYF | TGTGCCAGTAGTGCAGGACTAGTCTACGAGCAGTACTTC
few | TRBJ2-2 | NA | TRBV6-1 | CASWLTFTGELFF | TGTGCCAGCTGGCTGACTTTCACCGGGGAGCTGTTTTTT
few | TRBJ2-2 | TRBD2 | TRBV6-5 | CASSPLAGAAGELFF | TGTGCCAGCAGTCCCCTAGCGGGGGCAGCCGGGGAGCTGTTTTTT
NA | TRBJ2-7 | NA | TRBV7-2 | CASSFQGGANSYEQYF | TGTGCCAGCAGCTTTCAGGGCGGAGCAAACTCCTACGAGCAGTACTTC
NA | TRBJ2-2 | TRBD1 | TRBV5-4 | CASSLVGTDTGELFF | TGTGCCAGCAGCTTGGTCGGGACAGACACCGGGGAGCTGTTTTTT
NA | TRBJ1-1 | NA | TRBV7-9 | CASSPGGIEAFF | TGTGCCAGCAGCCCGGGGGGGATTGAAGCTTTCTTT
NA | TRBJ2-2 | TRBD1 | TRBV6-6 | CASRSTQGAGELFF | TGTGCCAGCAGATCTACACAGGGGGCCGGGGAGCTGTTTTTT
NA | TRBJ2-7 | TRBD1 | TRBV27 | CASSLEGTGAYEQYF | TGTGCCAGCAGTTTAGAAGGGACAGGGGCCTACGAGCAGTACTTC
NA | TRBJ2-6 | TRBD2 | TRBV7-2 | CASSLVPGLGTGANVLTF | TGTGCCAGCAGCTTGGTACCGGGACTAGGTACTGGGGCCAACGTCCTGACTTTC
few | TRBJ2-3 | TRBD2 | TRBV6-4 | CASSDNSGSTDTQYF | TGTGCCAGCAGTGATAATAGCGGGAGCACAGATACGCAGTATTTT
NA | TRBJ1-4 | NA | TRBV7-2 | CASSLVVGNEKLFF | TGTGCCAGCAGCTTAGTCGTCGGTAATGAAAAACTGTTTTTT
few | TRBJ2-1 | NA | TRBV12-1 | CASSPTSGGAYNEQFF | TGTGCCAGCAGCCCCACTAGCGGGGGGGCCTACAATGAGCAGTTCTTC
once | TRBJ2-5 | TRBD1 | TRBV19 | CASSKSTGVFSWETQYF | TGTGCCAGTAGTAAGTCGACAGGGGTTTTTTCTTGGGAGACCCAGTACTTC
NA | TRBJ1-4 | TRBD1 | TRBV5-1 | CASSLDRGTNEKLFF | TGCGCCAGCAGCTTGGACAGGGGAACTAATGAAAAACTGTTTTTT
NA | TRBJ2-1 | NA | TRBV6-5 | CASSYSYVQFF | TGTGCCAGCAGTTACTCCTACGTACAGTTCTTC
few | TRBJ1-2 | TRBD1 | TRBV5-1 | CASSTEEGAYYGYTF | TGCGCCAGCAGCACGGAAGAGGGGGCCTACTATGGCTACACCTTC
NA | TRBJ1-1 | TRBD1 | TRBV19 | CASSIGQGASDTEAFF | TGTGCCAGTAGTATAGGGCAGGGGGCCTCTGACACTGAAGCTTTCTTT
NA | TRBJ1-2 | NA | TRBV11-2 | CASRKTRQLRQAHGYTF | TGTGCCAGCAGAAAAACACGACAATTAAGACAGGCCCATGGCTACACCTTC
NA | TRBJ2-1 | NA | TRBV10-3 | CAISSGDGNEQFF | TGTGCCATCAGTTCAGGCGACGGCAATGAGCAGTTCTTC
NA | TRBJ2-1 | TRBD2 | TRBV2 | CASSYIAGANEQFF | TGTGCCAGCAGTTACATAGCGGGGGCCAATGAGCAGTTCTTC
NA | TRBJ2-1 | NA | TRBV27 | CASSLWGSYNEQFF | TGTGCCAGCAGTTTATGGGGCTCGTACAATGAGCAGTTCTTC
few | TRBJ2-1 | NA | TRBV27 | CASSFQGYSYNEQFF | TGTGCCAGCAGTTTTCAGGGATACTCCTACAATGAGCAGTTCTTC
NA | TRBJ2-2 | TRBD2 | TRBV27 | CASGLADNTGELFF | TGTGCCAGCGGACTAGCGGATAACACCGGGGAGCTGTTTTTT
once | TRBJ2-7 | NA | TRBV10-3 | CAISEVAVLMDEQYF | TGTGCCATCAGTGAGGTAGCGGTCCTGATGGACGAGCAGTACTTC
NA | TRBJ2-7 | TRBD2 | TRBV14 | CASSQVGETKQTSGRDTYEQYF | TGTGCCAGCAGCCAAGTAGGAGAAACTAAACAGACTAGCGGGAGGGACACCTACGAGCAGTACTTC
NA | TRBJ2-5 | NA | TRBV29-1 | CSVEASGRVTQYF | TGCAGCGTTGAAGCATCAGGAAGAGTGACCCAGTACTTC
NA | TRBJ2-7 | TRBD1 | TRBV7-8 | CASSSRVTGEVYF | TGTGCCAGCAGCTCGAGAGTTACAGGGGAAGTGTACTTC
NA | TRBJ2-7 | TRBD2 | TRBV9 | CASSGPGLTYEQYF | TGTGCCAGCAGCGGACCGGGACTAACCTACGAGCAGTACTTC
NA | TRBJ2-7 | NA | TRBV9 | CASSVDAAATYEQYF | TGTGCCAGCAGCGTAGACGCAGCGGCAACCTACGAGCAGTACTTC
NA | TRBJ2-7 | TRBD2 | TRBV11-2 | CASSRSGSSYEQYF | TGTGCCAGCAGTCGGAGCGGGAGCTCCTACGAGCAGTACTTC
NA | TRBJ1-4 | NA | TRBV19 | CASSPFNEKLFF | TGTGCCAGTAGCCCGTTTAATGAAAAACTGTTTTTT
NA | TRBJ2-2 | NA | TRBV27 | CASSLFGGELFF | TGTGCCAGCAGTTTATTCGGCGGGGAGCTGTTTTTT
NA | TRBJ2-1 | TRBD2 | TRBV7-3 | CASSRTSASGEQFF | TGTGCCAGCAGCCGCACTTCCGCTAGCGGTGAGCAGTTCTTC
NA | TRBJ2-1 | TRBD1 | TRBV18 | CASSPATGYSYNEQFF | TGTGCCAGCTCTCCGGCGACAGGGTACTCCTACAATGAGCAGTTCTTC
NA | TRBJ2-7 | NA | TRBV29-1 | CSVRQGIREQYF | TGCAGCGTTCGCCAGGGGATCCGTGAGCAGTACTTC
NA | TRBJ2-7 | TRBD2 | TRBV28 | CASSFGTSGNIYEQYF | TGTGCCAGCAGTTTCGGTACTAGCGGGAACATATACGAGCAGTACTTC
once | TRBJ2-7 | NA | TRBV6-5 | CASSYVVGGNHEQYF | TGTGCCAGCAGTTATGTCGTAGGAGGGAACCACGAGCAGTACTTC
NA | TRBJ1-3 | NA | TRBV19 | CASTQSSGNTIYF | TGTGCCAGCACACAGAGCTCTGGAAACACCATATATTTT
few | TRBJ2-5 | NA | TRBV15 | CATSRDREAVETQYF | TGTGCCACCAGCAGAGATAGGGAGGCGGTAGAGACCCAGTACTTC
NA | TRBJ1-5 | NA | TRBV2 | CASRATGSNQPQHF | TGTGCCAGCAGGGCTACGGGGAGCAATCAGCCCCAGCATTTT
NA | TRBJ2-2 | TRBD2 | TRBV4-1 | CASSQEREGPGGELFF | TGCGCCAGCAGCCAAGAACGGGAGGGGCCGGGCGGGGAGCTGTTTTTT
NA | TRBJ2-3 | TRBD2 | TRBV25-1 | CASSDGLAGAIDTQYF | TGTGCCAGCAGTGACGGGCTAGCGGGAGCGATAGATACGCAGTATTTT
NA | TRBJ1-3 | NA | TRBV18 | CASSPLESSGNTIYF | TGTGCCAGCTCACCACTTGAGAGCTCTGGAAACACCATATATTTT
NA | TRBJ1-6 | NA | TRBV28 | CASSFRGPGDNSPLHF | TGTGCCAGCAGTTTCCGAGGGCCAGGGGATAATTCACCCCTCCACTTT
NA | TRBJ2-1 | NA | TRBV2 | CAGGEADSYNEQFF | TGTGCCGGGGGCGAGGCGGACTCCTACAATGAGCAGTTCTTC
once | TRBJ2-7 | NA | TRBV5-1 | CASSLGTVDSYEQYF | TGCGCCAGCAGCTTGGGGACTGTAGATTCCTACGAGCAGTACTTC
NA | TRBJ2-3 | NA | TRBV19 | CASTARGQGTDTQYF | TGTGCCAGTACCGCCCGGGGACAAGGCACAGATACGCAGTATTTT
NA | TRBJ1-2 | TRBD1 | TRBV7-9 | CASSSRTGGNYGYTF | TGTGCCAGCAGCAGCAGGACAGGGGGGAACTATGGCTACACCTTC
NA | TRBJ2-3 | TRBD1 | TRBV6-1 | CASSEVLQGVGDTQYF | TGTGCCAGCAGTGAAGTTCTCCAGGGGGTCGGAGATACGCAGTATTTT
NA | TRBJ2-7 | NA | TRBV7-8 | CASSFPRGPYEQYF | TGTGCCAGCAGCTTCCCTAGGGGCCCCTACGAGCAGTACTTC